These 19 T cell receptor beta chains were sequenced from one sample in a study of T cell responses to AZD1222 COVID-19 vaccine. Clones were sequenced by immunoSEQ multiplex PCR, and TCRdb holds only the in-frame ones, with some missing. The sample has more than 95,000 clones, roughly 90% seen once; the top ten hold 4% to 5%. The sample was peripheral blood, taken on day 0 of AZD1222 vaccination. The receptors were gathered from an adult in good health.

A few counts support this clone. The CDR3: CASTDSQGNGYTF. CDR3 coding DNA: TGTGCCAGCACCGACTCACAGGGAAATGGCTACACCTTC. The chain combines TRBV18 with TRBJ1-2, with D tentatively TRBD1 (6 bases). This CDR3 is built from 13 residues. Per the germline V gene, CDR1 is KGHSH and CDR2 is LQKENI. The V and J ends lost 8 bases and 6 bases respectively, with 16 bases between them.

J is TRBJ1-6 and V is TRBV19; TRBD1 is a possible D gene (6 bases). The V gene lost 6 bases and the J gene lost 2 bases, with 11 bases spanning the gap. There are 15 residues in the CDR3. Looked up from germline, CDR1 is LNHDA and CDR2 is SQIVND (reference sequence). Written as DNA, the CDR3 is TGTGCCAGTAGCGAAAGGGACACCTATAATTCACCCCTCCACTTT. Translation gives CASSERDTYNSPLHF.

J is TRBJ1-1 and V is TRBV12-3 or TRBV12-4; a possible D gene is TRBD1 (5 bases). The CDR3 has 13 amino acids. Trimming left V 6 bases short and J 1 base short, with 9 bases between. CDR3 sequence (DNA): TGTGCCAGCAGCCGAACAGGGAACACTGAAGCTTTCTTT. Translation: CASSRTGNTEAFF.

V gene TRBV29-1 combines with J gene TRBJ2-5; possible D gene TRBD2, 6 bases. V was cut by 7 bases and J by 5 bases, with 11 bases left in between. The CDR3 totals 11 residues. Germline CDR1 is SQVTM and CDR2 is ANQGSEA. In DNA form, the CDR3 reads TGCAGCGCCCCTGGGGGGGAGACCCAGTACTTC. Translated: CSAPGGETQYF.

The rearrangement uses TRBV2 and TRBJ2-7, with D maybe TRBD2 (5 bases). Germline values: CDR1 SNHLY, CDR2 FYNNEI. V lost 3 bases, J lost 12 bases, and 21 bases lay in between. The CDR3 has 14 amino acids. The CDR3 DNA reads TGTGCCAGCAGTGATCGTGGGGTAGCGACGGTGGGGTACTTC. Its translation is CASSDRGVATVGYF.

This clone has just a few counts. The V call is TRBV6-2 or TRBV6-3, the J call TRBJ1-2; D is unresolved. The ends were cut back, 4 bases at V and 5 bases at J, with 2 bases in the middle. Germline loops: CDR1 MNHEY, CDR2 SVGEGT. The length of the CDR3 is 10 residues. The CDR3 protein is CASSSYGYTF. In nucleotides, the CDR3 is TGTGCCAGCAGTTCTTATGGCTACACCTTC.

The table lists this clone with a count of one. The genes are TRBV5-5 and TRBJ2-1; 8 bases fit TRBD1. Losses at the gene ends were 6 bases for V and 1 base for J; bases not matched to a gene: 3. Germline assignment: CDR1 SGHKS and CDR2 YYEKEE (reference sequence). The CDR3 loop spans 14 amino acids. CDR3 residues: CASMDRESYNEQFF. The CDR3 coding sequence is TGTGCCAGCATGGACAGGGAGTCCTACAATGAGCAGTTCTTC.

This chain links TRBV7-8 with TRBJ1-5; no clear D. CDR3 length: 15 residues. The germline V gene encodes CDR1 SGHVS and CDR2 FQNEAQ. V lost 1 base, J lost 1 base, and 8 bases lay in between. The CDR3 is CASSLDGVSNQPQHF. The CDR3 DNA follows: TGTGCCAGCAGCTTAGACGGGGTCAGCAATCAGCCCCAGCATTTT.

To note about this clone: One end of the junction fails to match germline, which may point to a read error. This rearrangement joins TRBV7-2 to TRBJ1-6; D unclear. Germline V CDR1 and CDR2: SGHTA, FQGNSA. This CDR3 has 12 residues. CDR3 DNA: TGTGCCAGCAGCTCCGATAATTCACCCCTCCACTTT. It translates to CASSSDNSPLHF.

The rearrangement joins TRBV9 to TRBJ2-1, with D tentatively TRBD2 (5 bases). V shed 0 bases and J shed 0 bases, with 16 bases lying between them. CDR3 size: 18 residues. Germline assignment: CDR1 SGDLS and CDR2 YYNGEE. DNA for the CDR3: TGTGCCAGCAGCGTAGGGGATGGGCGGGCCAACTCCTACAATGAGCAGTTCTTC. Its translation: CASSVGDGRANSYNEQFF.

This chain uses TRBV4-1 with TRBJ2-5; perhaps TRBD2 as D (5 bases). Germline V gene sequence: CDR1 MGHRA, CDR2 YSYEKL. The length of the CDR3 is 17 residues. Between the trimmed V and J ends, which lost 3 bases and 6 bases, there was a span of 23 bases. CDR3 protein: CASSHQTAVRAEQTQYF. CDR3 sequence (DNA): TGCGCCAGCAGCCATCAAACCGCGGTGAGGGCCGAACAGACCCAGTACTTC.

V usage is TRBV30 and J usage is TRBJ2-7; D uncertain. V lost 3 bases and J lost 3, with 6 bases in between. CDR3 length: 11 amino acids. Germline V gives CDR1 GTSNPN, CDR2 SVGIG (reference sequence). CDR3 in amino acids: CAWSSFYEQYF. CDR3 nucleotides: TGTGCCTGGAGCTCCTTCTACGAGCAGTACTTC.

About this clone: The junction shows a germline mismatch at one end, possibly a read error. The CDR3 nucleotides are TGTGCCAGTAGTGAATTAGGGACTAGCGGGAGCACAAATACGCAGTATTTT. It yields the protein CASSELGTSGSTNTQYF. V gene TRBV19 combines with J gene TRBJ2-3, with TRBD2 identical over 14 bases. The germline V gene encodes CDR1 LNHDA and CDR2 SQIVND (reference sequence). The CDR3 spans 17 residues.

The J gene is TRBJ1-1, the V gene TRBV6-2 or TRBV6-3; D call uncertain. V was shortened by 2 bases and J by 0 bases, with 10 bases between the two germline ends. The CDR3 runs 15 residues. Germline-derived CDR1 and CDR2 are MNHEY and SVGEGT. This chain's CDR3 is CASSYLRLVNTEAFF. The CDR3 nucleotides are TGTGCCAGCAGTTACCTCCGGCTCGTGAACACTGAAGCTTTCTTT.

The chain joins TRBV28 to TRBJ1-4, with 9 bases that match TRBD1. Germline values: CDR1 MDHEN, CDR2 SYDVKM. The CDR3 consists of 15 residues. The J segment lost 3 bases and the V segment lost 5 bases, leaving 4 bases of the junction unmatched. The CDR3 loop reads CASSEQGAANEKLFF. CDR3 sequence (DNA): TGTGCCAGCAGTGAACAGGGGGCGGCTAATGAAAAACTGTTTTTT.

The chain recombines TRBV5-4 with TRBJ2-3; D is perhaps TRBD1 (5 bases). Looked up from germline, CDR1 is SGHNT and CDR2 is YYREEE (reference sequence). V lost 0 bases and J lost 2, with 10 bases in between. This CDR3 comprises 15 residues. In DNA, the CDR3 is TGTGCCAGCAGCTTGGATCAGGGTTTCACAGATACGCAGTATTTT. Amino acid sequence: CASSLDQGFTDTQYF.

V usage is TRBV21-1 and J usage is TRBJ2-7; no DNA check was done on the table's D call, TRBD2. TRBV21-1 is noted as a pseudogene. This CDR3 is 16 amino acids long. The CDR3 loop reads CASSNGDSGRGNEQYF. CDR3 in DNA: TGTGCCAGCAGCAACGGAGATAGCGGGAGAGGCAACGAGCAGTACTTC.

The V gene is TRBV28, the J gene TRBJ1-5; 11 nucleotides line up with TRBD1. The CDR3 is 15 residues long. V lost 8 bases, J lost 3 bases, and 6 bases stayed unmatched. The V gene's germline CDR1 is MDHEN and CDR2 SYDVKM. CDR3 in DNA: TGTGCCAGCGACTTAGGACAGGGGGCCAATCAGCCCCAGCATTTT. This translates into CASDLGQGANQPQHF.

CDR3 nucleotides: TGTGCCAGCTCACCATCGGGGGGGCTTAGCTCTGGGGCCAACGTCCTGACTTTC. Amino acid sequence: CASSPSGGLSSGANVLTF. This chain connects TRBV18 to TRBJ2-6; 8 nucleotides line up with TRBD2. Trimming removed 2 bases from V and 0 bases from J; junction bases left unmatched: 6. This CDR3 spans 18 amino acids. The germline gives CDR1 KGHSH, CDR2 LQKENI.